This T cell receptor beta chain originates from a study of CD8+ T cells in alopecia areata. Reverse transcription of extracted RNA yielded cDNA, which provided the sequencing template. Clones were read by immunoSEQ multiplex PCR, and TCRdb kept only the in-frame ones, dropping some. The profile shows some 110,000 clones, roughly two fifths of them singletons. In this sample, this clone turned up a few times. The investigators collected lesional scalp punch biopsies and peripheral blood from alopecia areata patients. Between the trimmed V and J ends, which lost 5 bases and 4 bases, there was a span of 6 bases. CDR1 and CDR2 from the germline V gene are MDHEN and SYDVKM. The CDR3 length is 11 residues.

This clonotype was sampled from a human donor with alopecia areata. The chain combines TRBV28 with TRBJ2-7, with D uncertain. The sequenced material came from CD4+ T cells sorted from blood. Here the CDR3 reads CASSLQYEQYF. The CDR3, as DNA: TGTGCCAGCAGTCTCCAGTACGAGCAGTACTTC.